What follows are 23 T cell receptor beta chains derived from one specimen sequenced in a study of CD8 T cells in ankylosing spondylitis. TCRdb used MiXCR to reprocess the 5' RACE reads, holding one entry per CDR3 protein. The sample has 200,000 to 300,000 distinct CDR3 sequences, around 8% seen once; the top ten hold around 5.1%. Material: blood, either unsorted or a sorted T cell fraction (not recorded which). The receptors were gathered from a female donor with ankylosing spondylitis or in good health (not recorded which).

Remarks on this clonotype: Germline is not matched at one junction end, which may reflect a read error. J is TRBJ2-1 and V is TRBV20-1, with D tentatively TRBD2 (6 bases). The CDR3 length is 16 residues. Germline V CDR1 and CDR2: DFQATT, SNEGSKA (reference sequence). CDR3 in amino acids: CCARVPISGLYNEQFF. In DNA, the CDR3 is TGCTGTGCTAGAGTGCCCATAAGCGGGCTCTACAATGAGCAGTTCTTC.

This clonotype showed up many times. The chain couples TRBV7-2 to TRBJ2-1; TRBD2 matches 7 bases. There are 16 residues in the CDR3. Trimming removed 5 bases from V and 4 bases from J; junction bases left unmatched: 11. CDR1 and CDR2 from the germline V gene are SGHTA and FQGNSA. The CDR3 coding sequence is TGTGCCAGCAGCCGAGCGACGGGGGGAGGATACAATGAGCAGTTCTTC. Its protein product is CASSRATGGGYNEQFF.

This clonotype was found a few times. The chain has TRBV18 and TRBJ2-1; 10 positions agree with TRBD2. The CDR3 spans 17 residues. The V segment lost 1 base and the J segment 0 bases; nucleotides outside the gene matches: 3. From germline, CDR1 is KGHSH and CDR2 LQKENI. The CDR3: CASSPQLAGSSYNEQFF. The CDR3, as DNA: TGTGCCAGCTCACCACAACTAGCGGGGAGCTCCTACAATGAGCAGTTCTTC. Using reference TRBV18 and TRBJ2-1 for the parts outside the CDR3, the full variable domain is NAGVMQNPRHLVRRRGQEARLRCSPMKGHSHVYWYRQLPEEGLKFMVYLQKENIIDESGMPKERFSAEFPKEGPSILRIQQVVRGDSAAYFCASSPQLAGSSYNEQFFGPGTRLTVL.

This clonotype was recorded many times. The J gene is TRBJ2-3, the V gene TRBV29-1; 8 bases agree with TRBD2. Losses at the gene ends were 4 bases for V and 0 bases for J; bases not matched to a gene: 3. Germline V gene data show CDR1 as SQVTM and CDR2 as ANQGSEA. The CDR3 length is 14 residues. The CDR3 DNA reads as TGCAGCGTTGGCCAGCGGGGGAGCACAGATACGCAGTATTTT. This translates into CSVGQRGSTDTQYF.

This clonotype was detected ten times or more. This rearrangement joins TRBV27 to TRBJ1-1; the match to TRBD1 covers 8 bases. This CDR3 is built from 13 residues. V was clipped by 10 bases and J by 3 bases; unmatched bases: 7. CDR1 and CDR2 (germline): MNHEY, SMNVEV (reference sequence). The CDR3 nucleotides are TGTGCCACCCAGGGGGCGGGAGACACTGAAGCTTTCTTT. It translates to CATQGAGDTEAFF.

This clonotype came up many times. V and J are TRBV29-1 and TRBJ1-1; D is ambiguous. V lost 4 bases to trimming and J lost 1 base, with 10 bases between them. CDR1 is SQVTM and CDR2 is ANQGSEA in the germline V gene. The CDR3 has 13 residues. CDR3 sequence: CSVGSGTNTEAFF. The CDR3 DNA is TGCAGCGTTGGGTCGGGTACGAACACTGAAGCTTTCTTT.

This clonotype was seen ten or more times. This sequence joins TRBV28 and TRBJ2-3; TRBD2 aligns across 12 bases. With V trimmed by 5 bases and J by 2 bases, 8 bases remained unmatched. Germline loops: CDR1 MDHEN, CDR2 SYDVKM. The length of the CDR3 is 17 residues. CDR3 sequence reads: CASSIRTSGGSTDTQYF. The CDR3 DNA sequence: TGTGCCAGCAGTATCAGAACTAGCGGGGGGTCCACAGATACGCAGTATTTT. The entire variable domain, with the rest obtained from reference TRBV28 and TRBJ2-3, is as follows: DVKVTQSSRYLVKRTGEKVFLECVQDMDHENMFWYRQDPGLGLRLIYFSYDVKMKEKGDIPEGYSVSREKKERFSLILESASTNQTSMYLCASSIRTSGGSTDTQYFGPGTRLTVL.

In the case of this clonotype: A much larger clone differs from this one at a single base, so this may be a read error. The V and J genes are TRBV4-3 and TRBJ2-7; 9 nucleotides align to TRBD1. Germline V gene data show CDR1 as LGHNA and CDR2 as YSLEER. The CDR3 is made up of 15 amino acids. CDR3 region: CAGSQSGTGTYEQYF. The CDR3 DNA is TGCGCCGGCAGCCAATCTGGGACAGGGACCTACGAGCAGTACTTC.

This clonotype was recorded at least ten times. The CDR3 here is CSTHPGRDEQFF. In DNA, the CDR3 is TGCAGCACTCACCCGGGTAGGGATGAGCAGTTCTTC. The chain joins TRBV29-1 to TRBJ2-1; D uncertain. Germline V gene lookup returns CDR1 SQVTM and CDR2 ANQGSEA. The CDR3 extends over 12 amino acids. With 8 bases removed from V and 8 bases from J, the gap between germline ends came to 16 bases.

This clonotype was found many times. The CDR3 region is CASSLGSGRRNEQFF. CDR3 DNA sequence: TGCGCCAGCAGCTTGGGTAGCGGGAGACGAAATGAGCAGTTCTTC. This sequence joins TRBV5-1 and TRBJ2-1, with 9 bases matching TRBD2. V gave up 0 bases and J gave up 7 bases; unmatched junction bases: 5. The CDR3 runs to 15 residues. Germline-derived CDR1 and CDR2 are SGHRS and YFSETQ. The complete variable domain, with remaining parts taken from reference TRBV5-1 and TRBJ2-1, reads KAGVTQTPRYLIKTRGQQVTLSCSPISGHRSVSWYQQTPGQGLQFLFEYFSETQRNKGNFPGRFSGRQFSNSRSEMNVSTLELGDSALYLCASSLGSGRRNEQFFGPGTRLTVL.

This clonotype was detected ten times or more. The chain carries TRBV5-1 and TRBJ1-1, with D possibly TRBD1 on 6 matching bases. The CDR3 totals 13 residues. V was cut by 4 bases and J by 3 bases, with 10 bases left in between. Germline assignment: CDR1 SGHRS and CDR2 YFSETQ. The CDR3 DNA reads TGCGCCAGCAGCCAGGGGAGGGACACTGAAGCTTTCTTT. It specifies CASSQGRDTEAFF.

This clonotype appeared many times. The chain joins TRBV12-3 or TRBV12-4 to TRBJ1-2; TRBD1 is a possible D gene (6 bases). Between the trimmed V and J ends, which lost 7 bases and 0 bases, there was a span of 9 bases. The length of the CDR3 is 13 residues. The CDR3 reads CASKGEANYGYTF. CDR3 DNA: TGTGCCAGCAAGGGGGAAGCTAACTATGGCTACACCTTC.

The table lists this clonotype with many counts. The chain has TRBV20-1 and TRBJ1-5; tentative D call: TRBD1 (6 bases). V was cut by 4 bases and J by 7 bases, with 11 bases left in between. In germline, CDR1 is DFQATT, CDR2 SNEGSKA (reference sequence). The CDR3 runs 12 residues. In DNA, the CDR3 is TGCAGTGCTAATCAGGGGCCGCAGCCCCAGCATTTT. This encodes CSANQGPQPQHF.

This clonotype has at least ten counts. The chain has TRBV28 and TRBJ2-3; TRBD2 might be the D (6 bases). Trimming took off 4 bases at V and 0 bases at J, with 8 bases between the two ends. The CDR3 runs 14 residues. From germline, CDR1 is MDHEN and CDR2 SYDVKM. The DNA for the CDR3 is TGTGCCAGCAGTTACGGGAGAAGCACAGATACGCAGTATTTT. It is translated as CASSYGRSTDTQYF.

This clonotype showed up many times. The V call is TRBV20-1, the J call TRBJ2-7; 9 positions match TRBD2. CDR1 and CDR2 from the germline V gene are DFQATT and SNEGSKA (reference sequence). This CDR3 is 14 amino acids long. Trimming cost V 3 bases and J 0 bases; bases outside gene matches: 3. The CDR3 reads CSASIAGDSYEQYF. CDR3 nucleotides: TGCAGTGCTAGTATAGCGGGGGACTCCTACGAGCAGTACTTC.

This clonotype was observed many times. The rearrangement links TRBV2 to TRBJ1-1; D unclear. The length of the CDR3 is 14 residues. From germline, CDR1 is SNHLY and CDR2 FYNNEI. Trimming shortened V by 3 bases and J by 6 bases, and 14 bases separated the two germline ends. This CDR3 is CASSEVGASPEAFF. The CDR3, as DNA: TGTGCCAGCAGTGAGGTGGGAGCCAGTCCTGAAGCTTTCTTT.

This clonotype was recorded at least ten times. This rearrangement joins TRBV24-1 to TRBJ2-1; D is undetermined. Germline V gene data show CDR1 as KGHDR and CDR2 as SFDVKD. V was clipped by 3 bases and J by 0 bases, with 8 bases between them. The CDR3 runs 15 residues. As DNA, the CDR3 is TGTGCCACCAGTGATGTGAGAAACTCCTACAATGAGCAGTTCTTC. It translates to CATSDVRNSYNEQFF.

This clonotype was seen repeatedly, ten times or more. The chain recombines TRBV29-1 with TRBJ1-4; no reliable D call. CDR1 is SQVTM and CDR2 is ANQGSEA in the germline V gene. Trimming stripped 7 bases from V and 4 bases from J, with 10 bases between. The CDR3 runs to 12 residues. The CDR3 sequence: CSARRGNEKLFF. CDR3 in DNA: TGCAGCGCCCGGCGGGGTAATGAAAAACTGTTTTTT.

This clonotype came up many times. This chain joins TRBV7-2 and TRBJ2-7, with D possibly TRBD1 on 5 matching bases. CDR1 is SGHTA and CDR2 is FQGNSA in the germline V gene. Trimming took off 2 bases at V and 2 bases at J, with 10 bases between the two ends. CDR3 length: 14 residues. The CDR3 DNA is TGTGCCAGCAGCTTAACCGACAGACCCTACGAGCAGTACTTC. It codes for CASSLTDRPYEQYF. Using reference TRBV7-2 and TRBJ2-7 for the parts outside the CDR3, the full variable domain is GAGVSQSPSNKVTEKGKDVELRCDPISGHTALYWYRQSLGQGLEFLIYFQGNSAPDKSGLPSDRFSAERTGGSVSTLTIQRTQQEDSAVYLCASSLTDRPYEQYFGPGTRLTVT.

This clonotype was counted many times. The chain is built from TRBV29-1 and TRBJ1-2; the D gene is possibly TRBD1 (5 bases). Germline V gene sequence: CDR1 SQVTM, CDR2 ANQGSEA. This CDR3 is built from 12 residues. Trimming left V 5 bases short and J 8 bases short, with 15 bases between. The CDR3 nucleotides are TGCAGCGTTTATGGGGCTGGAAAGGGCTACACCTTC. Translated, it gives CSVYGAGKGYTF.

This clonotype has at least ten counts. The CDR3 bases are TGTGCCAGCAGCTTGGGTCCCGGCGGGGGGAATTCACCCCTCCACTTT. Amino acids: CASSLGPGGGNSPLHF. The J gene is TRBJ1-6, the V gene TRBV7-2; TRBD1 is a possible D gene (5 bases). The CDR3 extends over 16 amino acids. With 3 bases removed from V and 7 bases from J, the gap between germline ends came to 16 bases. Germline CDR1 and CDR2: SGHTA and FQGNSA.

At least ten counts were recorded for this clonotype. The chain has TRBV9 and TRBJ2-3; D gene ambiguous. The germline CDR1 and CDR2 sequences are SGDLS and YYNGEE. The CDR3 is 15 residues long. V was clipped by 4 bases and J by 2 bases, with 14 bases between them. The CDR3 DNA reads TGTGCCAGCAGCACCTTAGACACACTCACAGATACGCAGTATTTT. It is translated as CASSTLDTLTDTQYF.

This clonotype was counted many times. V and J are TRBV11-2 and TRBJ1-3, with D tentatively TRBD1 (5 bases). CDR1 and CDR2 (germline): SGHAT, FQNNGV. CDR3 length: 20 residues. V lost 2 bases to trimming and J lost 4 bases, with 27 bases between them. The CDR3 loop is CASSLTSPGQGVLSGNTIYF. CDR3 sequence (DNA): TGTGCCAGCAGCTTAACCAGCCCAGGGCAGGGAGTCTTATCAGGAAACACCATATATTTT.